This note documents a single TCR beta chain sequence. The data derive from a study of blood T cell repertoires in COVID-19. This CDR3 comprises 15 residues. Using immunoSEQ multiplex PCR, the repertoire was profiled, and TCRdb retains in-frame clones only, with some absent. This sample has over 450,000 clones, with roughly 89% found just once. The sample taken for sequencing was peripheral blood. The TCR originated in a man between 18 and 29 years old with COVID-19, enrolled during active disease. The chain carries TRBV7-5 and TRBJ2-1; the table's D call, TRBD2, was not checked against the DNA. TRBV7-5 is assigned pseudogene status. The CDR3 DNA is TGTGTCAGAAGCTTGCTAGCGGCCCCCTACAATGAGCAGTTCTTC. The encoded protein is CVRSLLAAPYNEQFF.